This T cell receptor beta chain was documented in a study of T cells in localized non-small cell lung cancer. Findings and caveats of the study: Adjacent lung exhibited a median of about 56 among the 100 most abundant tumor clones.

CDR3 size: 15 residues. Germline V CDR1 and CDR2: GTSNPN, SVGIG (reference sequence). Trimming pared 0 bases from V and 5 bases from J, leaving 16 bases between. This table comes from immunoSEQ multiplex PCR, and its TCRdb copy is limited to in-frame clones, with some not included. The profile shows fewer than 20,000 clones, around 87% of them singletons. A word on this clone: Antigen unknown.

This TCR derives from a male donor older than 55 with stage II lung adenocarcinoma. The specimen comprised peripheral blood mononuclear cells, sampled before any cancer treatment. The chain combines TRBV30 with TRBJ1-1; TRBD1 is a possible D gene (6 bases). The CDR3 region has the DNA TGTGCCTGGAGTGTACGGCAGGGAAGGGGGACTGAAGCTTTCTTT. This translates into CAWSVRQGRGTEAFF.